The 29 T cell receptor beta chains given below trace back to one sample, sequenced in a study of T-cell reconstitution after alpha-beta-depleted transplantation in children. Whole-study results and caveats: Diversity and T-cell counts at one year after transplant derived mostly from new T cells.

Unique molecular identifiers were used in preparing the TCRbeta library. TCRdb fed the PCR reads into MiXCR, producing one record per CDR3 protein. The sample carries 250,000 to 300,000 distinct CDR3 sequences, nearly 8% recorded once. The antigens of these receptors remain unknown. Sequences were derived from peripheral blood, sampled 360 days after TCRalphabeta/CD19-depleted stem cell transplant. These receptors all come from a female patient aged 2-10 years who had a stem cell transplant for Fanconi anemia, so the T cells may come from the graft donor.

The chain carries TRBV4-1 and TRBJ2-7; TRBD2 aligns across 8 bases. The CDR3 contains 16 residues. CDR1 is MGHRA, CDR2 YSYEKL, per germline. The trim removed 1 base at V and 4 bases at J, leaving 9 bases unmatched. CDR3 bases: TGCGCCAGCAGCCAAGGGAGCGGGAGAGTCCTTTACGAGCAGTACTTC. Residues: CASSQGSGRVLYEQYF.

This clonotype was picked up many times. V usage is TRBV28 and J usage is TRBJ2-7; D remains ambiguous. The V end lost 2 bases, the J end lost 6 bases, and 8 bases lay between the germline ends. Germline CDR1 is MDHEN and CDR2 is SYDVKM. This CDR3 comprises 12 residues. Written as DNA, the CDR3 is TGTGCCAGCAGTTTAATGTCGAGCGAGCAGTACTTC. It yields the protein CASSLMSSEQYF.

The chain employs TRBV6-5 and TRBJ2-7; D tentatively fits TRBD1 or TRBD2 (5 bases each). Per the germline V gene, CDR1 is MNHEY and CDR2 is SVGAGI. This CDR3 contains 14 residues. The germline V and J ends were trimmed by 4 bases and 4 bases, with 14 bases remaining between them. The CDR3, as DNA: TGTGCCAGCAGTTTGGACACCCGAGGGTACGAGCAGTACTTC. Translated, it gives CASSLDTRGYEQYF.

This clonotype was seen only a few times. Written as DNA, the CDR3 is TGTGCCAGCAGTCTTACAGGGGCCCCCTATAGCAATCAGCCCCAGCATTTT. Translation gives CASSLTGAPYSNQPQHF. This sequence joins TRBV28 and TRBJ1-5; 7 bases line up with TRBD1. The V and J ends lost 5 bases and 0 bases, in that order; junction bases with no gene match: 10. The CDR3 has 17 residues. The germline V gene has CDR1 MDHEN and CDR2 SYDVKM.

J is TRBJ2-7 and V is TRBV28; D not certain. The CDR3 consists of 13 residues. Germline lookup yields CDR1 MDHEN and CDR2 SYDVKM. V was pared by 4 bases and J by 0 bases, with 7 bases between. Here the CDR3 reads CASSSYYSYEQYF. The CDR3 DNA is TGTGCCAGCAGTTCATATTACTCCTACGAGCAGTACTTC.

At least ten counts were recorded for this clonotype. CDR3 bases: TGTGCCAGCAGTGGGGGTAGCGAGAGCTCCTACAATGAGCAGTTCTTC. Protein product: CASSGGSESSYNEQFF. The genes are TRBV6-1 and TRBJ2-1, with a tentative D call TRBD2 (5 bases). Germline CDR1 is MNHNS and CDR2 is SASEGT. The CDR3 has 16 residues. Trimming removed 4 bases at V and 0 bases at J, with 13 bases between.

This clonotype was counted only a few times. The rearrangement uses TRBV7-6 and TRBJ2-3; 9 bases match TRBD2. V trimming: 2 bases; J trimming: 0 bases; junction bases outside the gene matches: 9. Germline V gene sequence: CDR1 SGHVS, CDR2 FNYEAQ. The CDR3 has 18 residues. The CDR3 sequence is CASSLRGGLARSTDTQYF. The CDR3 DNA sequence: TGTGCCAGCAGCTTAAGAGGGGGACTAGCTAGAAGCACAGATACGCAGTATTTT.

The V gene is TRBV15, the J gene TRBJ1-2, with D maybe TRBD1 (5 bases). The CDR3 runs 14 residues. Germline V gene data show CDR1 as LNHNV and CDR2 as YYDKDF (reference sequence). Trimming shortened V by 4 bases and J by 5 bases, and 14 bases separated the two germline ends. CDR3 nucleotides: TGTGCCACCAGCAAAGGGACGTCTGTTTATGGCTACACCTTC. Its protein product is CATSKGTSVYGYTF.

This rearrangement joins TRBV3-1 to TRBJ1-5, with D possibly matching TRBD1 (6 bases). The CDR3 consists of 15 residues. CDR1 and CDR2 from the germline V gene are LGHDT and YNNKEL (reference sequence). Trimming removed 11 bases at V and 6 bases at J, with 23 bases between. CDR3 nucleotide sequence: TGTGCCTCCAGCCAAGATGGGGGGGCAGGTCAGCCCCAGCATTTT. Amino acid sequence: CASSQDGGAGQPQHF.

This clonotype was detected many times. The rearrangement links TRBV6-1 to TRBJ1-2, with 7 bases lining up with TRBD1. Germline V CDR1 and CDR2: MNHNS, SASEGT. The V segment lost 11 bases and the J segment 6 bases; nucleotides outside the gene matches: 15. CDR3 size: 14 residues. DNA for the CDR3: TGTGCCTCCAGGGGGTCAGGGAGAAGGGATGGCTACACCTTC. It yields the protein CASRGSGRRDGYTF.

This clonotype appeared a few times. This rearrangement joins TRBV5-1 to TRBJ2-7; D may be TRBD1 (6 bases). The germline gives CDR1 SGHRS, CDR2 YFSETQ. The length of the CDR3 is 16 residues. Trimming cost V 4 bases and J 3 bases, with 20 bases left between them. The DNA for the CDR3 is TGCGCCAGCAGCCCCGGGGCCGACAGGACCCTCTACGAGCAGTACTTC. Protein: CASSPGADRTLYEQYF. Together with reference TRBV5-1 and TRBJ2-7, the CDR3 gives the full variable domain: KAGVTQTPRYLIKTRGQQVTLSCSPISGHRSVSWYQQTPGQGLQFLFEYFSETQRNKGNFPGRFSGRQFSNSRSEMNVSTLELGDSALYLCASSPGADRTLYEQYFGPGTRLTVT.

This clonotype occurred many times. This chain uses TRBV20-1 with TRBJ1-4; TRBD1 might be the D (5 bases). Per the germline V gene, CDR1 is DFQATT and CDR2 is SNEGSKA (reference sequence). This CDR3 region has 13 residues. Trimming cost V 2 bases and J 16 bases, with 20 bases left between them. The CDR3, as DNA: TGCAGTGCTAGAAGCAGAATCCCGGGACTCAGGTTTTTT. Translating gives CSARSRIPGLRFF.

Remarks on this clonotype: This could be a read error, since a much larger clone is one nucleotide away. The chain combines TRBV7-3 with TRBJ2-2, with TRBD2 identical over 10 bases. V lost 1 base, J lost 7 bases, and 9 bases stayed unmatched. The germline V gene encodes CDR1 SGHTA and CDR2 FQGTGA. The CDR3 runs to 17 residues. CDR3 in DNA: TGTGCCAGCAGCTTAAAAGGCCTAGCGGGAGACATCGGGGAGCTGTTTTTT. Protein sequence: CASSLKGLAGDIGELFF.

The genes are TRBV3-1 and TRBJ1-2, with 8 bases identical to TRBD1. Trimming at V came to 3 bases and at J to 4 bases, leaving 7 bases not matched to a gene. The CDR3 consists of 15 residues. CDR1 and CDR2 (germline): LGHDT, YNNKEL (reference sequence). The CDR3 loop reads CASSQPTGDGYGYTF. The CDR3 nucleotides are TGTGCCAGCAGCCAGCCGACAGGGGACGGCTATGGCTACACCTTC.

A remark on this clonotype: A far larger clone is a single base away, which makes a read error likely. The chain recombines TRBV7-2 with TRBJ2-5; 8 bases fit TRBD2. The CDR3 extends over 16 amino acids. Germline V lookup: CDR1 SGHTA, CDR2 FQGNSA. V shed 1 base and J 2 bases; nucleotides not matched to a gene: 6. The CDR3 bases are TGTGCCAGCAGCTTAGGACTAGCGTGGGGGCAAGAGACCCAGTACTTC. It encodes CASSLGLAWGQETQYF. Based on the CDR3 plus reference TRBV7-2 and TRBJ2-5, the full variable domain is GAGVSQSPSNKVTEKGKDVELRCDPISGHTALYWYRQSLGQGLEFLIYFQGNSAPDKSGLPSDRFSAERTGGSVSTLTIQRTQQEDSAVYLCASSLGLAWGQETQYFGPGTRLLVL.

This clonotype has more than one count but fewer than ten. V usage is TRBV7-3 and J usage is TRBJ2-1; D is possibly TRBD1 or TRBD2 (5 bases each). Germline-derived CDR1 and CDR2 are SGHTA and FQGTGA. This CDR3 spans 20 amino acids. The V end was cut by 5 bases, the J end by 1 base, with 27 bases between. This CDR3 reads CASSPISLDSWVVSYNEQFF. The CDR3 region has the DNA TGTGCCAGCAGCCCAATATCACTAGACAGTTGGGTAGTATCCTACAATGAGCAGTTCTTC.

This clonotype came up many times. The rearrangement joins TRBV20-1 to TRBJ1-2; TRBD1 agrees at 7 bases. CDR1 is DFQATT and CDR2 is SNEGSKA in the germline V gene (reference sequence). Unmatched junction bases numbered 11, after V lost 1 base and J lost 6 bases. The CDR3 is made up of 15 amino acids. The chain's CDR3 is CSARAIRQGTHGYTF. The CDR3 nucleotides are TGCAGTGCTAGAGCAATTCGACAGGGTACCCATGGCTACACCTTC.

This clonotype was detected many times. CDR3 amino acids: CASSFSGPSYEQYF. CDR3 nucleotides: TGTGCCAGCTCCTTTAGCGGGCCCTCCTACGAGCAGTACTTC. The rearrangement uses TRBV27 and TRBJ2-7; 7 nucleotides line up with TRBD2. Trimming took 8 bases from V and 0 from J; bases not matched to a gene: 7. In germline, CDR1 is MNHEY, CDR2 SMNVEV (reference sequence). CDR3 length: 14 residues.

This clonotype was observed a handful of times. The chain has TRBV6-1 and TRBJ2-4; D call uncertain. Germline V lookup: CDR1 MNHNS, CDR2 SASEGT. The CDR3 runs to 14 residues. Trimming left V 2 bases short and J 7 bases short, with 12 bases between. The DNA of the CDR3 is TGTGCCAGCAGTGAAAAATGGGCGGACAACATTCAGTACTTC. Translating gives CASSEKWADNIQYF.

This clonotype was seen many times. The J gene is TRBJ2-5, the V gene TRBV12-3 or TRBV12-4; 7 bases are shared with TRBD1. The ends lost 6 bases at V and 4 bases at J; junction bases unmatched: 2. The CDR3 runs to 12 residues. The CDR3 region has the DNA TGTGCCAGCAGGTACAGGGGAGAGACCCAGTACTTC. It is translated as CASRYRGETQYF.

This clonotype was detected many times. The CDR3 region is CSARRDSSYEQYF. The CDR3 DNA reads TGCAGTGCTAGACGGGACAGTTCCTACGAGCAGTACTTC. The V and J genes are TRBV20-1 and TRBJ2-7, with 7 bases lining up with TRBD1. The CDR3 spans 13 residues. V lost 2 bases to trimming and J lost 1 base; unmatched junction nucleotides: 2. The V gene's germline CDR1 is DFQATT and CDR2 SNEGSKA (reference sequence).

The genes are TRBV11-2 and TRBJ2-2; 8 bases agree with TRBD1. Germline CDR1 and CDR2: SGHAT and FQNNGV. The CDR3 is 17 amino acids. J lost 4 bases, V lost 1 base, and 8 bases had no gene match. In nucleotides, the CDR3 is TGTGCCAGCAGCTTAGGAAGCAGGGGGCCCGTCACCGGGGAGCTGTTTTTT. Protein sequence: CASSLGSRGPVTGELFF.

As to this clonotype: Being one base from a much bigger clone, this may be a read error. The V call is TRBV4-3, the J call TRBJ2-3; D is perhaps TRBD1 (6 bases). The germline V gene has CDR1 LGHNA and CDR2 YSLEER. This CDR3 is built from 14 residues. CDR3 residues: CASSQDVRTDKQYF. CDR3 DNA sequence: TGCGCCAGCAGCCAAGATGTCCGGACAGATAAGCAGTATTTT.

The gene calls are TRBV20-1 and TRBJ1-5; 12 bases map to TRBD1. Germline-derived CDR1 and CDR2 are DFQATT and SNEGSKA (reference sequence). After removal of 4 bases from V and 6 bases from J, the junction contained 4 bases not matched to a gene. The CDR3 totals 14 residues. The CDR3 spells CSATGTGGGQPQHF. CDR3 nucleotides: TGCAGTGCTACAGGGACAGGGGGCGGTCAGCCCCAGCATTTT.

This clonotype was seen many times. The chain recombines TRBV20-1 with TRBJ2-2; TRBD2 matches at 9 bases. J lost 1 base, V lost 2 bases, and 2 bases had no gene match. The CDR3 loop spans 15 amino acids. The germline V gene has CDR1 DFQATT and CDR2 SNEGSKA (reference sequence). The CDR3 region has the DNA TGCAGTGCTAGAAGAGCGGGAGGGAACACCGGGGAGCTGTTTTTT. Residues: CSARRAGGNTGELFF.

This chain connects TRBV7-8 to TRBJ1-1, with D uncertain. Germline V CDR1 and CDR2: SGHVS, FQNEAQ. V shed 2 bases and J shed 1 base, with 11 bases lying between them. This CDR3 is built from 15 residues. The CDR3 DNA sequence: TGTGCCAGCAGCTTATTGCTTGAGGGGAACACTGAAGCTTTCTTT. Translating it yields CASSLLLEGNTEAFF.

In its sample, this clonotype was seen many times. The V and J genes are TRBV10-3 and TRBJ2-3, with D unresolved. Germline CDR1 ENHRY, CDR2 SYGVKD. V was clipped by 5 bases and J by 5 bases, with 8 bases between them. The length of the CDR3 is 12 residues. CDR3 residues: CAISPKGDTQYF. The CDR3 DNA follows: TGTGCCATCAGTCCAAAAGGAGATACGCAGTATTTT.

This clonotype has a handful of counts. The V gene is TRBV7-8, the J gene TRBJ2-2; possible D gene TRBD2, 7 bases. Germline lookup yields CDR1 SGHVS and CDR2 FQNEAQ. This CDR3 spans 18 amino acids. V was shortened by 0 bases and J by 4 bases, with 18 bases between the two germline ends. CDR3 protein: CASSLAPGGPLLTGELFF. CDR3 bases: TGTGCCAGCAGCTTAGCGCCCGGGGGGCCGCTACTCACCGGGGAGCTGTTTTTT.

This clonotype has at least ten counts. DNA of the CDR3: TGTGCCAGCAGCAAATCACCGGGACTAGCGGGGTATGCTAAGTTCTTC. As protein: CASSKSPGLAGYAKFF. The gene calls are TRBV21-1 and TRBJ2-1; TRBD2, as called in the table, went unchecked against the DNA. TRBV21-1 is assigned pseudogene status. This CDR3 spans 16 amino acids.